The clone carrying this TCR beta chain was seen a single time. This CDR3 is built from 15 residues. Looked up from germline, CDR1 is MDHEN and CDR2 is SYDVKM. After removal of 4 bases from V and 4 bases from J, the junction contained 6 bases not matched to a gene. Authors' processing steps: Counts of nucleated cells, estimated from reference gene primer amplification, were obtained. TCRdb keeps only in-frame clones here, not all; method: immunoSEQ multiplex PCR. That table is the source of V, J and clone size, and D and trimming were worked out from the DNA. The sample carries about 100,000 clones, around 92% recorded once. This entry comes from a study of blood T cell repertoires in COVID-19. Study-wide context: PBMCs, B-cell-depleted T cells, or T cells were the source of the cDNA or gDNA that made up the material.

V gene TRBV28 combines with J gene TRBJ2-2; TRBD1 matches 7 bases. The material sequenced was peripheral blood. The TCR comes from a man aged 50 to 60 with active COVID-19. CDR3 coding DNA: TGTGCCAGCAGTTCCGGGACAGTAGGCACCGGGGAGCTGTTTTTT. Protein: CASSSGTVGTGELFF.